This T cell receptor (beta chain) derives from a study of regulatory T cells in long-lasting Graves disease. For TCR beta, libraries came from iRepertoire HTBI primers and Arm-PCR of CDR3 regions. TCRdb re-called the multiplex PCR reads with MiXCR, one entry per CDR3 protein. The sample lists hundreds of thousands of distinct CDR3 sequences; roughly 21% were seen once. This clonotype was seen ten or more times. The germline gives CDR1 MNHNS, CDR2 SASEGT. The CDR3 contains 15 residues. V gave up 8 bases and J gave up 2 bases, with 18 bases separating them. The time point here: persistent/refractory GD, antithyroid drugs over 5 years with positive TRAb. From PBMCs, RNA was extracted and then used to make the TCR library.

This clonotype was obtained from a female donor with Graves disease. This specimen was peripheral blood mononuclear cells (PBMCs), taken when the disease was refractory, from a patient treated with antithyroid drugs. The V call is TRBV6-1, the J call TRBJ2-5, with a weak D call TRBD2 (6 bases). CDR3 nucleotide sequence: TGTGCCAGCTGGGGTATACGTAGCGGACAAGAGACCCAGTACTTC. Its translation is CASWGIRSGQETQYF.